This passage covers 28 T cell receptor beta chains from one sample sequenced in a study of blood T cell repertoires in COVID-19 (dated by TCRdb to 2018 to 2021). Libraries were prepared through the immunoSEQ multiplex PCR assay. The source is immuneACCESS, and TCRdb retained only in-frame sequences with V and J called. Part of the clones is not carried over; for the studies checked, unresolved V genes explain less than half of this, and the remainder is unexplained. The sample data list fewer than 200,000 clones, and about 86% of these were observed just once. Approximately 13% of the sample rests with the top ten. Sequencing was done on a sample of peripheral blood. The receptors shown here come from a woman in her seventies with COVID-19, enrolled during active disease.

Regarding this clone: The sample holds other DNA sequences that translate to the same CDR3. This chain uses TRBV10-3 with TRBJ2-7; TRBD2 agrees at 13 bases. The CDR3 has 16 amino acids. CDR1 is ENHRY, CDR2 SYGVKD, per germline. The junction had 2 bases not matched to a gene; V was cut back by 0 bases and J by 3 bases. Written as DNA, the CDR3 is TGTGCCATCAGTGAGTCGAGGACTAGCGGGAGCTACGAGCAGTACTTC. Translation: CAISESRTSGSYEQYF.

The chain couples TRBV6-4 to TRBJ1-1, with D tentatively TRBD1 (6 bases). Germline CDR1 MRHNA, CDR2 SNTAGT. The V end lost 6 bases, the J end lost 1 base, and 12 bases lay between the germline ends. The CDR3 sequence is 14 residues long. CDR3 DNA sequence: TGTGCCAGCAGAATCCAACAGGGGAACACTGAAGCTTTCTTT. Amino acid sequence: CASRIQQGNTEAFF.

The chain links TRBV30 to TRBJ2-7, with 13 nucleotides matching TRBD2. V trimming: 2 bases; J trimming: 2 bases; junction bases outside the gene matches: 6. CDR3 length: 16 amino acids. CDR1 is GTSNPN, CDR2 SVGIG, per germline (reference sequence). CDR3 in amino acids: CAWSNLLAGGTYEQYF. The CDR3 nucleotides read TGTGCCTGGAGTAATTTACTAGCGGGGGGGACCTACGAGCAGTACTTC.

The rearrangement links TRBV18 to TRBJ1-1; D call uncertain. The CDR3 spans 13 residues. Germline lookup yields CDR1 KGHSH and CDR2 LQKENI. Between the trimmed V and J ends, which lost 6 bases and 3 bases, there was a span of 11 bases. This CDR3 reads CASSVGRDTEAFF. The CDR3 nucleotides are TGTGCCAGCTCCGTAGGGCGGGACACTGAAGCTTTCTTT. The full variable domain, completed using reference TRBV18 and TRBJ1-1, is NAGVMQNPRHLVRRRGQEARLRCSPMKGHSHVYWYRQLPEEGLKFMVYLQKENIIDESGMPKERFSAEFPKEGPSILRIQQVVRGDSAAYFCASSVGRDTEAFFGQGTRLTVV.

The chain carries TRBV5-4 and TRBJ2-7, with TRBD1 matching 7 bases. With V trimmed by 3 bases and J by 0 bases, 3 bases remained unmatched. Germline loops: CDR1 SGHNT, CDR2 YYREEE (reference sequence). The CDR3 runs to 14 residues. Here the CDR3 reads CASSSRDSSYEQYF. The CDR3 DNA is TGTGCCAGCAGCTCCCGGGACAGCTCCTACGAGCAGTACTTC.

This sequence joins TRBV7-2 and TRBJ2-5, with 11 nucleotides matching TRBD1. CDR1 and CDR2 from the germline V gene are SGHTA and FQGNSA. Trimming cost V 5 bases and J 4 bases; bases outside gene matches: 3. The CDR3 length is 14 residues. DNA of the CDR3: TGTGCCAGCAGCCGGGACAGGGGGACAGAGACCCAGTACTTC. Residues: CASSRDRGTETQYF.

This clone has just a few counts. The J gene is TRBJ2-3, the V gene TRBV19, with 8 nucleotides matching TRBD2. The germline gives CDR1 LNHDA, CDR2 SQIVND (reference sequence). The ends lost 7 bases at V and 1 base at J; junction bases unmatched: 1. This CDR3 contains 13 residues. In DNA form, the CDR3 reads TGTGCCAGTAAGACTAGCGGCACAGATACGCAGTATTTT. Residues: CASKTSGTDTQYF.

The chain combines TRBV9 with TRBJ1-3; D not resolved. V was cut by 5 bases and J by 0 bases, with 9 bases left in between. The CDR3 extends over 14 amino acids. Germline V lookup: CDR1 SGDLS, CDR2 YYNGEE. The CDR3 loop reads CASRAASSGNTIYF. CDR3 nucleotides: TGTGCCAGCAGAGCTGCTAGCTCTGGAAACACCATATATTTT.

This rearrangement joins TRBV18 to TRBJ1-1; 7 positions match TRBD1. Germline V gene data show CDR1 as KGHSH and CDR2 as LQKENI. This CDR3 region has 13 residues. The ends lost 1 base at V and 4 bases at J; junction bases unmatched: 0. In DNA, the CDR3 is TGTGCCAGCTCACCACGGACAGGCACTGAAGCTTTCTTT. Encoded protein: CASSPRTGTEAFF.

The chain is built from TRBV30 and TRBJ2-7; TRBD1 agrees at 8 bases. Trimming removed 0 bases from V and 0 bases from J; junction bases left unmatched: 4. This CDR3 contains 15 residues. From germline, CDR1 is GTSNPN and CDR2 SVGIG (reference sequence). The CDR3 protein is CAWSVGQGASYEQYF. The CDR3 nucleotides read TGTGCCTGGAGTGTAGGGCAGGGGGCCTCCTACGAGCAGTACTTC.

V and J are TRBV13 and TRBJ2-1; 7 bases agree with TRBD1. The CDR3 has 15 residues. V lost 4 bases and J lost 7; bases outside the gene matches: 10. Germline loops: CDR1 PRHDT, CDR2 FYEKMQ (reference sequence). CDR3 in amino acids: CASSSKTDRDNEQFF. For the CDR3, the DNA is TGTGCCAGCAGCTCAAAAACTGACAGGGATAATGAGCAGTTCTTC. The full variable domain, completed using reference TRBV13 and TRBJ2-1, is AAGVIQSPRHLIKEKRETATLKCYPIPRHDTVYWYQQGPGQDPQFLISFYEKMQSDKGSIPDRFSAQQFSDYHSELNMSSLELGDSALYFCASSSKTDRDNEQFFGPGTRLTVL.

The chain is built from TRBV18 and TRBJ2-7; 7 bases align to TRBD1. The ends lost 6 bases at V and 2 bases at J; junction bases unmatched: 4. This CDR3 has 13 amino acids. CDR1 is KGHSH and CDR2 is LQKENI in the germline V gene. This CDR3 is CASSHDRAYEQYF. CDR3 sequence (DNA): TGTGCCAGCTCCCATGACAGGGCCTACGAGCAGTACTTC. The whole variable domain, remainder taken from reference TRBV18 and TRBJ2-7, is NAGVMQNPRHLVRRRGQEARLRCSPMKGHSHVYWYRQLPEEGLKFMVYLQKENIIDESGMPKERFSAEFPKEGPSILRIQQVVRGDSAAYFCASSHDRAYEQYFGPGTRLTVT.

The gene calls are TRBV6-5 and TRBJ2-1, with D uncertain. Per the germline V gene, CDR1 is MNHEY and CDR2 is SVGAGI. Trimming took 4 bases from V and 6 from J, leaving 7 bases between them. This CDR3 comprises 12 residues. Here the CDR3 DNA reads TGTGCCAGCAGTTCCCGTTCCAATGAGCAGTTCTTC. Translating it yields CASSSRSNEQFF.

The CDR3 nucleotides are TGTGCCACCAGTGCTACGGTTAGTTACACCGGGGAGCTGTTTTTT. This translates into CATSATVSYTGELFF. This chain connects TRBV24-1 to TRBJ2-2; D is undetermined. Germline V gene sequence: CDR1 KGHDR, CDR2 SFDVKD. V lost 5 bases and J lost 3, with 12 bases in between. The CDR3 totals 15 residues.

The chain is built from TRBV6-5 and TRBJ2-2, with no clear D. Trimming took 5 bases from V and 7 from J, leaving 8 bases between them. The germline gives CDR1 MNHEY, CDR2 SVGAGI. The CDR3 contains 12 residues. CDR3 nucleotides: TGTGCCAGCAGTCCTATCTTCGGGGAGCTGTTTTTT. Protein: CASSPIFGELFF.

This clone was picked up one time. This chain connects TRBV6-6 to TRBJ1-6; tentatively, D is TRBD1 (5 bases). V lost 0 bases, J lost 7 bases, and 10 bases lay in between. The germline gives CDR1 MNHNY, CDR2 SVGAGI (reference sequence). The CDR3 extends over 15 amino acids. CDR3 coding DNA: TGTGCCAGCAGTTACTCTAGACAGAGAAATTCACCCCTCCACTTT. Translated: CASSYSRQRNSPLHF.

This clone occurred once. The rearrangement uses TRBV5-1 and TRBJ2-7; 7 positions agree with TRBD1. This CDR3 contains 13 residues. With V trimmed by 6 bases and J by 0 bases, 3 bases remained unmatched. Germline assignment: CDR1 SGHRS and CDR2 YFSETQ. CDR3: CASTWDSSYEQYF. The CDR3 coding sequence is TGCGCCAGCACCTGGGACAGCTCCTACGAGCAGTACTTC. Looking up the rest from reference TRBV5-1 and TRBJ2-7 gives the full variable domain: KAGVTQTPRYLIKTRGQQVTLSCSPISGHRSVSWYQQTPGQGLQFLFEYFSETQRNKGNFPGRFSGRQFSNSRSEMNVSTLELGDSALYLCASTWDSSYEQYFGPGTRLTVT.

The rearrangement links TRBV24-1 to TRBJ2-2; 7 bases are shared with TRBD1. The V and J ends lost 3 bases and 0 bases, in that order; junction bases with no gene match: 6. Germline CDR1 and CDR2: KGHDR and SFDVKD. This CDR3 contains 17 residues. The CDR3 protein is CATSDNPGQPNTGELFF. CDR3 bases: TGTGCCACCAGTGATAATCCGGGACAGCCGAACACCGGGGAGCTGTTTTTT.

The gene calls are TRBV6-5 and TRBJ2-7; 9 nucleotides align to TRBD2. The V segment lost 11 bases and the J segment 3 bases; nucleotides outside the gene matches: 11. The CDR3 has 14 residues. Germline values: CDR1 MNHEY, CDR2 SVGAGI. CDR3 DNA: TGTGCCTCATCCCAGGTAGCGGGAGTCTACGAGCAGTACTTC. Translation gives CASSQVAGVYEQYF.

V and J are TRBV19 and TRBJ1-4; D is possibly TRBD1 (6 bases). V was cut by 9 bases and J by 5 bases, with 16 bases left in between. Per the germline V gene, CDR1 is LNHDA and CDR2 is SQIVND (reference sequence). The CDR3 contains 14 residues. The CDR3 DNA reads TGTGCCAGCGTCGGTGGGCAGGGGAATGAAAAACTGTTTTTT. This translates into CASVGGQGNEKLFF. The full variable domain, its missing parts supplied by reference TRBV19 and TRBJ1-4, is DGGITQSPKYLFRKEGQNVTLSCEQNLNHDAMYWYRQDPGQGLRLIYYSQIVNDFQKGDIAEGYSVSREKKESFPLTVTSAQKNPTAFYLCASVGGQGNEKLFFGSGTQLSVL.

The chain recombines TRBV14 with TRBJ2-3; 9 bases are shared with TRBD2. Germline loops: CDR1 SGHDN, CDR2 FVKESK. The CDR3 has 18 amino acids. V lost 4 bases and J lost 2; bases outside the gene matches: 13. CDR3 protein: CASSLPPWLAGITDTQYF. CDR3 nucleotides: TGTGCCAGCAGCCTCCCTCCGTGGCTAGCGGGAATCACAGATACGCAGTATTTT.

The rearrangement joins TRBV10-3 to TRBJ1-5; TRBD1 aligns across 11 bases. From germline, CDR1 is ENHRY and CDR2 SYGVKD. V gave up 10 bases and J gave up 4 bases; unmatched junction bases: 9. CDR3 length: 15 amino acids. DNA of the CDR3: TGTGCCACCGGACCGGGGACAGGGGGAAATCAGCCCCAGCATTTT. The encoded protein is CATGPGTGGNQPQHF.

In its sample, this clone was seen once. The V call is TRBV4-1, the J call TRBJ1-2; possible D gene TRBD1, 5 bases. In germline, CDR1 is MGHRA, CDR2 YSYEKL. The germline V and J ends were trimmed by 1 base and 0 bases, with 9 bases remaining between them. This CDR3 region has 15 residues. The CDR3 protein is CASSQAGGTNYGYTF. The CDR3, as DNA: TGCGCCAGCAGCCAAGCTGGGGGGACTAACTATGGCTACACCTTC.

The chain is built from TRBV30 and TRBJ1-3; D call uncertain. V dropped 4 bases and J dropped 3 bases, with 13 bases sitting between them. This CDR3 is 14 amino acids long. The germline V gene has CDR1 GTSNPN and CDR2 SVGIG (reference sequence). CDR3 loop: CAWNGPENGNTIYF. The CDR3 DNA sequence: TGTGCCTGGAATGGTCCTGAGAATGGAAACACCATATATTTT. The full variable domain, with the rest looked up from reference TRBV30 and TRBJ1-3, is SQTIHQWPATLVQPVGSPLSLECTVEGTSNPNLYWYRQAAGRGLQLLFYSVGIGQISSEVPQNLSASRPQDRQFILSSKKLLLSDSGFYLCAWNGPENGNTIYFGEGSWLTVV.

The CDR3 here is CASSWDRGRYNEQFF. The CDR3 DNA is TGTGCCAGCAGCTGGGACAGGGGGAGGTACAATGAGCAGTTCTTC. This chain uses TRBV7-8 with TRBJ2-1, with TRBD1 matching over 11 bases. The ends lost 4 bases at V and 4 bases at J; junction bases unmatched: 3. In germline, CDR1 is SGHVS, CDR2 FQNEAQ. This CDR3 region has 15 residues.

The chain carries TRBV21-1 and TRBJ1-2. TRBV21-1 is flagged as a pseudogene. The CDR3 is 16 amino acids. CDR3 sequence: CASSKCGGDGDYGYTF. For the CDR3, the DNA is TGTGCCAGCAGCAAATGTGGGGGGGACGGGGACTATGGCTACACCTTC.

This chain links TRBV19 with TRBJ2-1; the D gene is possibly TRBD2 (6 bases). Trimming removed 4 bases from V and 4 bases from J, with 8 bases in between. The CDR3 totals 13 residues. Germline CDR1 is LNHDA and CDR2 is SQIVND (reference sequence). DNA for the CDR3: TGTGCCAGTAGTAGGGACTTTTACAATGAGCAGTTCTTC. Translated: CASSRDFYNEQFF.

This clone has only one observation. This chain uses TRBV2 with TRBJ1-2; 7 bases agree with TRBD1. Trimming removed 6 bases from V and 8 bases from J; junction bases left unmatched: 12. The germline V gene encodes CDR1 SNHLY and CDR2 FYNNEI. The CDR3 sequence is 14 residues long. CDR3 in DNA: TGTGCCAGCAGCGCAGTGAGACAGGGTGAGGGCTACACCTTC. It specifies CASSAVRQGEGYTF.